This paragraph reports one T cell receptor beta chain. Antigen specificity is unknown. Germline V gives CDR1 SGHDT, CDR2 YYEEEE. With 2 bases removed from V and 6 bases from J, the gap between germline ends came to 23 bases. This CDR3 has 17 amino acids. Clones were read by immunoSEQ multiplex PCR, and TCRdb kept only the in-frame ones, dropping some. The repertoire holds about 24,000 clones, with approximately 69% as singletons. The data stem from a study of vaccination effects on CD4 cells after COVID-19. Antigen-specific CD4+ T cell clonotypes were called by their expansion after viral peptide-pool culture in ViraFEST. Culturing for 10 to 11 days preceded CD4+ T cell isolation. Having tested negative for nucleocapsid antibodies, the vaccine recipients showed no prior SARS-CoV-2 infection.

The genes are TRBV5-6 and TRBJ1-2; D is unresolved. The sequencing used CD4+ T cells from PBMCs cultured with SARS-CoV-2 spike peptides, collected before COVID-19 vaccination. The receptor was isolated from a human donor who received a COVID-19 vaccine. The CDR3 is CASSFAARARPGHGYTF. CDR3 coding DNA: TGTGCCAGCAGCTTTGCGGCCCGGGCCAGGCCAGGCCATGGCTACACCTTC.